The present TCR beta chain was sequenced within a study of T cell repertoires in aging, cancer and after chemotherapy (dated 2019 in TCRdb). Some background on the complete study: Donors were distributed across six age groups ranging from 30 or younger to 70 or older, with at least three individuals included per group. Paired pre- and post-chemotherapy samples in the hematological group came from chronic lymphocytic leukemia patients treated with fludarabine- or bendamustine-based regimens. Roughly 9 million TCR reads were contained in the full dataset. Peripheral blood TCR beta repertoires from healthy donors and cancer patients were profiled to examine immunoaging and T cell reconstitution after chemotherapy. Alongside some 98 healthy donors serving as a reference group, the cohort included some 210 cancer patients, of whom roughly 90 had hematological cancers and 120 to 130 had solid cancers.

Genomic DNA extracted from peripheral blood, rather than sorted cells or RNA, was used as the source for amplification of TCR beta rearrangements. Using a mixed TRB-A/B primer pool, multiplex touch-down PCR amplified rearranged TRB sequences covering the V, D and J segments. Illumina adapters and sample indices were attached to the amplicons through two consecutive PCR reactions run with Phusion HS II polymerase. Amplicons were gel-purified with the NucleoSpin Gel and PCR Clean-up kit, then checked with Qubit and an Agilent 2100 Bioanalyzer. Libraries were sequenced on an Illumina MiSeq using 600-cycle, single-indexed, paired-end runs. On the study's bioinformatics: TRB sequences were processed with MiXCR versions 2.12 and 3.0.5. Each unique CDR3 nucleotide sequence counted as one clone, and only productive sequences with at least two reads were retained. The repertoire metrics were Shannon diversity, evenness, clonality (calculated as one minus evenness), and diversity profiles parameterized by alpha from 0 to 5. The IGoR algorithm was used to calculate generation probabilities of clones in the paired pre- and post-chemotherapy samples. TCRdb reprocessing: public reads trimmed at Q25 with fastp, clones called with MiXCR, in-frame beta chains kept. All rows with the same CDR3 protein become a single entry with the most common DNA and genes. TCRdb, rather than the study authors, made the V and J calls. For this sample the table gives some 1,400 distinct CDR3 sequences, of which 49% were detected only once. The ten largest clones represent about 25% of the sample.

The CDR3 spans 14 residues, from the cysteine through the phenylalanine. Only the CDR3 region is kept as DNA, spanning 42 bases read in frame from base 1. The germline V and J ends show losses of 2 bases and 0 bases respectively, and no gene match explains 0 bases of the junction. Reading the germline V gene (reference sequence) gives CDR1 LNHDA and CDR2 SQIVND. Results the study describes overall, beyond this receptor: Median generation probability increased over the chemotherapy interval in both cancer cohorts, suggesting repertoire reconstitution through rebound thymic output. Hematological cancer patients had infiltration of lymphoid organs, and this infiltration may itself impair thymic emigration or peripheral T cell expansion. The authors noted that the repertoire data do not allow conclusions about immunological memory after chemotherapy. Untreated patients with hematological or solid cancers showed significantly lower blood TCR diversity and higher clonality than age-matched healthy donors. In healthy donors, the decline in TCR diversity with age was mainly due to loss of richness, whereas in cancer patients loss of evenness also played a role.

As a fraction of the sample, this clonotype is large (0.1 to 1%). There is no known antigen for this receptor. Base qualities are not recorded, but no much larger clone differs from it by a single base. Source material: blood. Recombination connected TRBV19 to TRBJ2-7, with 8 middle bases fitting TRBD2. This clonotype was obtained from a human donor with a blood cancer. The base sequence is TGTGCCAGTAGTATAACTAGCGGCTCCTACGAGCAGTACTTC. Translated, it gives CASSITSGSYEQYF.